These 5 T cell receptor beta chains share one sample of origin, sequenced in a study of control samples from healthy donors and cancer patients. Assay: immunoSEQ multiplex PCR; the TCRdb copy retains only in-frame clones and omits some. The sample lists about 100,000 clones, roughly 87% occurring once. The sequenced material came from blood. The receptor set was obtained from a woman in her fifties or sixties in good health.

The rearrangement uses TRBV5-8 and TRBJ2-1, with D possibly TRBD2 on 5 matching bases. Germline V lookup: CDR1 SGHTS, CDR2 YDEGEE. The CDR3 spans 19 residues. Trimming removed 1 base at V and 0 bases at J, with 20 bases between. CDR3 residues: CASSLPNPLAYSSYNEQFF. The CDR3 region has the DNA TGTGCCAGCAGCTTGCCTAATCCTTTAGCGTATAGCTCCTACAATGAGCAGTTCTTC.

The CDR3 nucleotides are TGTGCCAGCAGCCAAGGCCGGATAGCGGGGGGCGCCACCTACAATGAGCAGTTCTTC. Translation: CASSQGRIAGGATYNEQFF. The genes are TRBV14 and TRBJ2-1, with 10 bases identical to TRBD2. CDR3 size: 19 residues. J gave up 2 bases and V 1 base, and 11 bases lay outside the gene matches. Per the germline V gene, CDR1 is SGHDN and CDR2 is FVKESK.

CDR3 in DNA: TGTGCCATCAGTGAGCTGGGGGGGTTGTCACCCCTCCACTTT. Amino acid sequence: CAISELGGLSPLHF. This sequence joins TRBV10-3 and TRBJ1-6; D perhaps matches TRBD1 (5 bases). V lost 2 bases and J lost 10, with 12 bases in between. Looked up from germline, CDR1 is ENHRY and CDR2 is SYGVKD. CDR3 length: 14 amino acids.

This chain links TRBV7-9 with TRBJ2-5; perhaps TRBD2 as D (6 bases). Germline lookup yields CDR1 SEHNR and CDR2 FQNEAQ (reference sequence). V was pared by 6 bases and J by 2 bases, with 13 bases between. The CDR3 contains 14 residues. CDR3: CASSPQAGQETQYF. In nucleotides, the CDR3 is TGTGCCAGCAGTCCCCAGGCGGGGCAAGAGACCCAGTACTTC. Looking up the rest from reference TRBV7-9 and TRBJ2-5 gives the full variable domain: DTGVSQNPRHKITKRGQNVTFRCDPISEHNRLYWYRQTLGQGPEFLTYFQNEAQLEKSRLLSDRFSAERPKGSFSTLEIQRTEQGDSAMYLCASSPQAGQETQYFGPGTRLLVL.

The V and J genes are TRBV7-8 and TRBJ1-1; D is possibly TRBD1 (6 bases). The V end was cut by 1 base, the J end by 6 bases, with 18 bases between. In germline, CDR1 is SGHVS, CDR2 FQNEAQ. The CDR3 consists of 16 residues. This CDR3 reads CASSLGGGRAKAEAFF. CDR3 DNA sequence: TGTGCCAGCAGCTTAGGGGGGGGCAGGGCTAAGGCTGAAGCTTTCTTT. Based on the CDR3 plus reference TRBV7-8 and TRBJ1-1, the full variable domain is GAGVSQSPRYKVAKRGQDVALRCDPISGHVSLFWYQQALGQGPEFLTYFQNEAQLDKSGLPSDRFFAERPEGSVSTLKIQRTQQEDSAVYLCASSLGGGRAKAEAFFGQGTRLTVV.